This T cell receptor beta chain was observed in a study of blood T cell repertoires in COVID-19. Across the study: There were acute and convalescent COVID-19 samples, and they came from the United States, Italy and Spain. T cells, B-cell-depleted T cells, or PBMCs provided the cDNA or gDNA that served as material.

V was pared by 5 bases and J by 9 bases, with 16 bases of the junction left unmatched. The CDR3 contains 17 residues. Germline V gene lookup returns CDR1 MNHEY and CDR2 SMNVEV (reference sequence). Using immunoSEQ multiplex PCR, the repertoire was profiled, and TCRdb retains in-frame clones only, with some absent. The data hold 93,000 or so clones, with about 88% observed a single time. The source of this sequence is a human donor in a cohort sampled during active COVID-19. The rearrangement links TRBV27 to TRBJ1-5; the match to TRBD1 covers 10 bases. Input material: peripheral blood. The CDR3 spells CASSQLPLGQGFWPQHF. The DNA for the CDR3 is TGTGCCAGCAGTCAACTGCCCCTGGGACAGGGGTTTTGGCCCCAGCATTTT.